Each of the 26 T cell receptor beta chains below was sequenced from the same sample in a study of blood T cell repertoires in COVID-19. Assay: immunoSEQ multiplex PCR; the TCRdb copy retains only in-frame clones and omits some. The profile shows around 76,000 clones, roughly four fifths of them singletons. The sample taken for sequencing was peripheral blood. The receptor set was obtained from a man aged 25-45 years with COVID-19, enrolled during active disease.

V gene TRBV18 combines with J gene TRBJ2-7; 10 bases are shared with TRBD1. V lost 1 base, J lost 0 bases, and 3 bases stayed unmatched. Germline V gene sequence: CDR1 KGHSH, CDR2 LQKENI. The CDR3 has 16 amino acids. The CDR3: CASSPLTGGSSYEQYF. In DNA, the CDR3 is TGTGCCAGCTCACCACTGACAGGGGGCTCCTCCTACGAGCAGTACTTC.

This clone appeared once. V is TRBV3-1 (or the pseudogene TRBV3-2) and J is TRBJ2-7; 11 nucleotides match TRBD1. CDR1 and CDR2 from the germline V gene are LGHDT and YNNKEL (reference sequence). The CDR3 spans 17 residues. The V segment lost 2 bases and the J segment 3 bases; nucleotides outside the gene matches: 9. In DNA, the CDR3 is TGTGCCAGCAGCCAACACCCGTCCGGGACAGGGGGCTACGAGCAGTACTTC. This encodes CASSQHPSGTGGYEQYF.

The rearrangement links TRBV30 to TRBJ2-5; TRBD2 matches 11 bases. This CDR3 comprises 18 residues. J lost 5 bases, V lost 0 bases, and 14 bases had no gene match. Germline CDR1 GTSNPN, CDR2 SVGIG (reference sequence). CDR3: CAWSVRLLLAGVRETQYF. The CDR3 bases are TGTGCCTGGAGTGTGCGCCTCCTACTAGCGGGAGTGCGGGAGACCCAGTACTTC.

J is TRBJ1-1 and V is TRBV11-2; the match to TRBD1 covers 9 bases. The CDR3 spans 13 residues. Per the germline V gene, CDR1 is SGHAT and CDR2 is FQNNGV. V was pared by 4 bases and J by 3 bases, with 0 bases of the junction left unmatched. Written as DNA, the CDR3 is TGTGCCAGCAGCTGGGACAGGGACACTGAAGCTTTCTTT. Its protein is CASSWDRDTEAFF.

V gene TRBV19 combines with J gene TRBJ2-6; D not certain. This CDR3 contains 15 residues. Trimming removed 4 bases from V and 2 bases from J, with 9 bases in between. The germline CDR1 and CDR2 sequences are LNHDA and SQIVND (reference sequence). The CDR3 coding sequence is TGTGCCAGTAGTACTCAGAGCGCTGGGGCCAACGTCCTGACTTTC. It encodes CASSTQSAGANVLTF.

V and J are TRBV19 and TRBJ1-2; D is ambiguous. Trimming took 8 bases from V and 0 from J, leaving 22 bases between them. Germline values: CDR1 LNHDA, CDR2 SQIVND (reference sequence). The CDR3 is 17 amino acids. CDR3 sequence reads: CASADGRRTPSNYGYTF. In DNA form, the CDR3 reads TGTGCCAGTGCGGATGGCAGACGAACCCCTTCTAACTATGGCTACACCTTC.

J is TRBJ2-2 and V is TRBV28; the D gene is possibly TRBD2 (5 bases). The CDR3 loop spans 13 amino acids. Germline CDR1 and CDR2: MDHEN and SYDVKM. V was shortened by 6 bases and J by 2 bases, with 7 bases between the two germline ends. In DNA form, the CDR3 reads TGTGCCAGCAGGAGCGGCAACACCGGGGAGCTGTTTTTT. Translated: CASRSGNTGELFF.

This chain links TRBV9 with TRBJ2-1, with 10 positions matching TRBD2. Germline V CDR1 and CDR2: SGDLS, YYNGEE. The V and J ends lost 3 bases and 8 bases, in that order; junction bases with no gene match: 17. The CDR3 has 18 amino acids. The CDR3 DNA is TGTGCCAGCAGCGGTTCCCCTAGCGGGAGAGGCCGTACATATGAGCAGTTCTTC. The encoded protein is CASSGSPSGRGRTYEQFF.

CDR3 protein: CASSPRQGDTDTQYF. In DNA form, the CDR3 reads TGTGCCAGCAGCCCACGACAGGGCGACACAGATACGCAGTATTTT. J is TRBJ2-3 and V is TRBV4-2, with 7 bases lining up with TRBD1. Trimming took 4 bases from V and 2 from J; bases not matched to a gene: 6. CDR1 LGHNA and CDR2 YNFKEQ come from the germline V gene. The CDR3 has 15 amino acids.

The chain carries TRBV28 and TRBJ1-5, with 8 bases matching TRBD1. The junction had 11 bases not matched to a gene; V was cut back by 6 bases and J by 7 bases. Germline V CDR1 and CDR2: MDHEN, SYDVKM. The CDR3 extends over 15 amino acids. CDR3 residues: CASSPLDRDGQPQHF. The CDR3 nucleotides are TGTGCCAGCAGCCCATTGGACAGGGACGGCCAGCCCCAGCATTTT.

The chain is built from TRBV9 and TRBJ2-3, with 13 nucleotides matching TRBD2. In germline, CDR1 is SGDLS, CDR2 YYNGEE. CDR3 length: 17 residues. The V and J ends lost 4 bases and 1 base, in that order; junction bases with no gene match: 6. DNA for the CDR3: TGTGCCAGCAGCTACATTGGGACTAGCGGGGGCACAGATACGCAGTATTTT. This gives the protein CASSYIGTSGGTDTQYF.

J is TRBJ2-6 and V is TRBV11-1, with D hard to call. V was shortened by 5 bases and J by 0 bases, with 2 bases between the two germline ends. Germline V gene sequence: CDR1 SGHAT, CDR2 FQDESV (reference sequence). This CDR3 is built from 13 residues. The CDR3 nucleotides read TGTGCCAGCAGCCACTCTGGGGCCAACGTCCTGACTTTC. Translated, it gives CASSHSGANVLTF.

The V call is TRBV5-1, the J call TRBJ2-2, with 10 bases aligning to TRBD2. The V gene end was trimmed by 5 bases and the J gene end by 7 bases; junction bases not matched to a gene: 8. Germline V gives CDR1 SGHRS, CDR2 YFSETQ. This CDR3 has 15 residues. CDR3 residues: CASREAGGVSGELFF. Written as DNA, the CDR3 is TGCGCCAGCAGAGAAGCGGGAGGGGTGAGCGGGGAGCTGTTTTTT.

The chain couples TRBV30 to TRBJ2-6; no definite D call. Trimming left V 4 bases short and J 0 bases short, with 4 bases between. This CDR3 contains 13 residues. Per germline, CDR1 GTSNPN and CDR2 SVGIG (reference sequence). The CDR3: CAWKSSGANVLTF. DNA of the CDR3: TGTGCCTGGAAGAGCTCTGGGGCCAACGTCCTGACTTTC.

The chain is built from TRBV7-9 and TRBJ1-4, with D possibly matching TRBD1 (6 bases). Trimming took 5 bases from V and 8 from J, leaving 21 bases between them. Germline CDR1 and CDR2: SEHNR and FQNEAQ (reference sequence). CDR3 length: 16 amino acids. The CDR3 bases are TGTGCCAGCAGCCCCAGGACAGTTTTCCGCGGGGAAAAACTGTTTTTT. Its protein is CASSPRTVFRGEKLFF.

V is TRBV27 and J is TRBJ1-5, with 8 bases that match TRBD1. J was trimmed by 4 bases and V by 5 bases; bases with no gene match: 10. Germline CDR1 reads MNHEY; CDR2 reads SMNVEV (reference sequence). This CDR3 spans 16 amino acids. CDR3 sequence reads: CASSNLKQGVNQPQHF. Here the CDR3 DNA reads TGTGCCAGCAGTAATTTAAAACAGGGGGTTAATCAGCCCCAGCATTTT.

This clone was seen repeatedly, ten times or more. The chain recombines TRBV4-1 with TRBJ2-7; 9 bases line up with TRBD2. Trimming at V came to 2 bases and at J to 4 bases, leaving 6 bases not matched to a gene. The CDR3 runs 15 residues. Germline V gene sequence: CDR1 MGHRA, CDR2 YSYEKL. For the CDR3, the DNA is TGCGCCAGCAGCCAACTAGCGGGAAGGGTTTACGAGCAGTACTTC. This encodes CASSQLAGRVYEQYF.

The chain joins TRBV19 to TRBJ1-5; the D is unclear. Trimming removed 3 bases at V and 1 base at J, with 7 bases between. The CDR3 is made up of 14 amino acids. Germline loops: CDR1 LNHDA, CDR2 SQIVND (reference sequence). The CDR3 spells CASSITSSNQPQHF. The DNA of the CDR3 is TGTGCCAGTAGTATTACTAGCAGCAATCAGCCCCAGCATTTT.

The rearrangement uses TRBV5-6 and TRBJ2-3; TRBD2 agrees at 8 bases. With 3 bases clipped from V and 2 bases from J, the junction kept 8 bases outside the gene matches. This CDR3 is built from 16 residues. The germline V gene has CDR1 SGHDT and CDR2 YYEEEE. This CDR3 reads CASSYGFSGNTDTQYF. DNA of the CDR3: TGTGCCAGCAGCTACGGATTTAGCGGGAACACAGATACGCAGTATTTT.

Written as DNA, the CDR3 is TGTGCCAGCAGTTACTCGAGGGTGGCTGAAGCTTTCTTT. Translating it yields CASSYSRVAEAFF. This chain connects TRBV6-5 to TRBJ1-1; D ambiguous. Trimming removed 0 bases at V and 6 bases at J, with 8 bases between. CDR1 and CDR2 from the germline V gene are MNHEY and SVGAGI. The CDR3 is made up of 13 amino acids.

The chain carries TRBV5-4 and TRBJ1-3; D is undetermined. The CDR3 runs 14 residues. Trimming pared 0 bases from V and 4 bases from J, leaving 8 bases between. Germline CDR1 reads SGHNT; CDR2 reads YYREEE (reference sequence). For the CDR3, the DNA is TGTGCCAGCAGCTTGGCAGATCTCGGAAACACCATATATTTT. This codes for CASSLADLGNTIYF.

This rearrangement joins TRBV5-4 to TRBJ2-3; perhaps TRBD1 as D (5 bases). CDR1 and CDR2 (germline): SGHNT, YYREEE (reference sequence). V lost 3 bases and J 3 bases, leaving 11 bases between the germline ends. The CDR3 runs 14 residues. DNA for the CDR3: TGTGCCAGCAGCTCGAGAAGGGGTACAGATACGCAGTATTTT. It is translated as CASSSRRGTDTQYF.

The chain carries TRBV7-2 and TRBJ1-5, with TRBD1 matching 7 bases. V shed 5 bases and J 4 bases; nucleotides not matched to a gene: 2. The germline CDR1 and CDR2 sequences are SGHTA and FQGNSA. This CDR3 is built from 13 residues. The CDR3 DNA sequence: TGTGCCAGCAGCCCACAGGGGAATCAGCCCCAGCATTTT. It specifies CASSPQGNQPQHF.

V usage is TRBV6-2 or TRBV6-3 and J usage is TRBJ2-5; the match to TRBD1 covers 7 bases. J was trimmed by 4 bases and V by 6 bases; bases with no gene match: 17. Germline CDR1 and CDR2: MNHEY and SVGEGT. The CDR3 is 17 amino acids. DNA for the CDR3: TGTGCCAGCAGCCGCCCACTCGACAGGGTTGGCGGAGAGACCCAGTACTTC. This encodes CASSRPLDRVGGETQYF.

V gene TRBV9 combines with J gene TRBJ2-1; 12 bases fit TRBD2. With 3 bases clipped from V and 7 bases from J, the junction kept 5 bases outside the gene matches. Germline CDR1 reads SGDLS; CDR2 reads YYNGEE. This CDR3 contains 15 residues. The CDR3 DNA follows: TGTGCCAGCAGCGGGACTAGCGGGATACAGAATGAGCAGTTCTTC. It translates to CASSGTSGIQNEQFF. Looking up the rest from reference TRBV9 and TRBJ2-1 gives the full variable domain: DSGVTQTPKHLITATGQRVTLRCSPRSGDLSVYWYQQSLDQGLQFLIQYYNGEERAKGNILERFSAQQFPDLHSELNLSSLELGDSALYFCASSGTSGIQNEQFFGPGTRLTVL.

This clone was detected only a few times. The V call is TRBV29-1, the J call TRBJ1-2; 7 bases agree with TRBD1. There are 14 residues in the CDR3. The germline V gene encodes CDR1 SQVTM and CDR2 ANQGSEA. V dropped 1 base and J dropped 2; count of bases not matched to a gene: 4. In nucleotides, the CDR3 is TGCAGCGTTGAAGGAGGGGGCGAGAACTATGGCTACACCTTC. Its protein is CSVEGGGENYGYTF.